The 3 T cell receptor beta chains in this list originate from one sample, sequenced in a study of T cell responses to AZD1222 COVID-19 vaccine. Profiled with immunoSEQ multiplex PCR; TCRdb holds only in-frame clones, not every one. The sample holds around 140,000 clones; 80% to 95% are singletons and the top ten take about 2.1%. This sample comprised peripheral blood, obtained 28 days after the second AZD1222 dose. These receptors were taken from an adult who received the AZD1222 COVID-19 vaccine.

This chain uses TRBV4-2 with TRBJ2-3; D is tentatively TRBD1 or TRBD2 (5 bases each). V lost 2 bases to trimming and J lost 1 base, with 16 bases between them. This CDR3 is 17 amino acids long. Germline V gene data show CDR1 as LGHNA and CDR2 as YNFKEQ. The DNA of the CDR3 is TGTGCCAGCAGCCAACCCCCCGGTCCGGGGCGCACAGATACGCAGTATTTT. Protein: CASSQPPGPGRTDTQYF.

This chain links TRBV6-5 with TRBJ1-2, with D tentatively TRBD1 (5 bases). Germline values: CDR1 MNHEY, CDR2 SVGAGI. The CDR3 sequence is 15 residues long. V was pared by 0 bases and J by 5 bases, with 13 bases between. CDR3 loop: CASSYSLMGGYGYTF. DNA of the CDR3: TGTGCCAGCAGTTACTCACTCATGGGGGGGTATGGCTACACCTTC.

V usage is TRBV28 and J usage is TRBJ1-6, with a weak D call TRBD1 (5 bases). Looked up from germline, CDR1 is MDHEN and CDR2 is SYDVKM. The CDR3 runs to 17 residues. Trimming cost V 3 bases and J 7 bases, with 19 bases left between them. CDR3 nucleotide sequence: TGTGCCAGCAGTTTTGACTGGGGCCAGGGACCCAATTCACCCCTCCACTTT. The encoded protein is CASSFDWGQGPNSPLHF.